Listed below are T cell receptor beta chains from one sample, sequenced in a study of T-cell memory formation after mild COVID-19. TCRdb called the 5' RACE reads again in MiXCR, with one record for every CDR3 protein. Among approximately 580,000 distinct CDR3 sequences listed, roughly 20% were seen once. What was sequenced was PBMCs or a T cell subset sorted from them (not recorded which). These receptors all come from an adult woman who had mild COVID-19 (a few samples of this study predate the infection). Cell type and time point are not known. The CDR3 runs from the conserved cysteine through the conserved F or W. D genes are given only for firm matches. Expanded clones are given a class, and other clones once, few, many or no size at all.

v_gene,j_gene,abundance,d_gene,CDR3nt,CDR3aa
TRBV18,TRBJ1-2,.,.,TGTGCCAGCTCACCTTCCGGACAGAGGGGCTATGGCTACACCTTC,CASSPSGQRGYGYTF
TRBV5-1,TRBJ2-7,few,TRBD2,TGCGCCAGCAGCTTGGAGTTAGCGGGAGTCAACGAGCAGTACTTC,CASSLELAGVNEQYF
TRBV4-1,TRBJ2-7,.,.,TGCGCCAGCAGCCAAGAATTTCCGGGAATCACCTACGAGCAGTACTTC,CASSQEFPGITYEQYF
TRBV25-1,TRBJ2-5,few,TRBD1,TGTGCCAGCAGCACCGGGACAGGGGGCTTCGAGACCCAGTACTTC,CASSTGTGGFETQYF
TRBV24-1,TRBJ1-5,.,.,TGTGCCACCAGTGACCTGAGGACCTATCCCCAGCATTTT,CATSDLRTYPQHF
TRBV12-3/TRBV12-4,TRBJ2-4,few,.,TGTGCCAGCAGTCCGGGTGGACTAGCCAAAAACATTCAGTACTTC,CASSPGGLAKNIQYF
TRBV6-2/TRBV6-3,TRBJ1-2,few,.,TGTGCCAGCAGATTGGCGGGCGGAAACTATGGCTACACCTTC,CASRLAGGNYGYTF
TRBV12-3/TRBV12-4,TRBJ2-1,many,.,TGTGCCAGCAGTTGGTCCCTAGCGACAGGTTCCTACAATGAGCAGTTCTTC,CASSWSLATGSYNEQFF
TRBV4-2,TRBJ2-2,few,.,TGTGCCAGCAGCCAAGAGGTCCTGGGGCAGGGGCTGGGCACCGGGGAGCTGTTTTTT,CASSQEVLGQGLGTGELFF
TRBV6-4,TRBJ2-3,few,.,TGTGCCAGCAGTGTTGGGGGCCGCGGGGGAACAGATACGCAGTATTTT,CASSVGGRGGTDTQYF
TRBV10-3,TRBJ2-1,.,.,TGTGCCATCAGTGAGTCGCCTACGTCCCCATACAATGAGCAGTTCTTC,CAISESPTSPYNEQFF
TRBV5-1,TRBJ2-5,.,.,TGCGCCAGCAGCCAGGGGCGGTGGCAAGAGACCCAGTACTTC,CASSQGRWQETQYF
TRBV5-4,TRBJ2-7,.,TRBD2,TGTGCCAGCAGCTTCTCCGGGACTAAAAAAGGAGAGCAGTACTTC,CASSFSGTKKGEQYF
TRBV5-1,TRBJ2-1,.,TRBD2,TGCGCCAGCAGCTTGGCTCCAGCGGGAGGGGTTAATGAGCAGTTCTTC,CASSLAPAGGVNEQFF
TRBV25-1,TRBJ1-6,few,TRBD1,TGTGCGTCGGGACAGGGGGATTCACCCCTCCACTTT,CASGQGDSPLHF
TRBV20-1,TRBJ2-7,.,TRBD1,TGCAGTGCTCGGGACAGGGGGGGCGTCTCCTACGAGCAGTACTTC,CSARDRGGVSYEQYF
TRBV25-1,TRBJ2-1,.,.,TGTGCCAGCAGTGAAAAGGCGTGGGACAATGAGCAGTTCTTC,CASSEKAWDNEQFF
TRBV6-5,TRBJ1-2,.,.,TGTGCCAGCAGTCCCTCCCGTGACAGTTTCAACGGCTACACCTTC,CASSPSRDSFNGYTF
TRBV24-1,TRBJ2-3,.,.,TGTGCCACCAGTGATTACCGAGCGGCGAAGGGCACAGATACGCAGTATTTT,CATSDYRAAKGTDTQYF
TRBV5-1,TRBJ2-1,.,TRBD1,TGCGCCAGCAGCCCTCAAGGGGGCCCCTACAATGAGCAGTTCTTC,CASSPQGGPYNEQFF
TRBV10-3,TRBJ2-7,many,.,TGTGCCATCAGTGACAGGGGCTACGAGCAGTACTTC,CAISDRGYEQYF
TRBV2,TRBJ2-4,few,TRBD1,TGTGCCAGCATCGGGACAGTAAAAAACATTCAGTACTTC,CASIGTVKNIQYF
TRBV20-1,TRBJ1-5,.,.,TGCAGTGCTAGCCGCCCCCGGCCTAATCAGCCCCAGCATTTT,CSASRPRPNQPQHF
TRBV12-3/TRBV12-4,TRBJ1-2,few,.,TGTGCCAGCAGTTTAAGGGGACCTAATGGGGGCTACACCTTC,CASSLRGPNGGYTF
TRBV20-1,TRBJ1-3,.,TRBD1,TGCAGTGCTAGTGGACAGGGGGCCAACACCATATATTTT,CSASGQGANTIYF
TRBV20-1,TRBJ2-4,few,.,TGCAGTGCTAGAGATCTCGCGTACAGCGACCAGATTCAGTACTTC,CSARDLAYSDQIQYF
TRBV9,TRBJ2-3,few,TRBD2,TGTGCCAGCAGCGTAGCCGGCGGGAGTCTAGATACGCAGTATTTT,CASSVAGGSLDTQYF
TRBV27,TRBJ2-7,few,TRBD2,TGTGCCAGCACCGCCAGCGGGGGGGAGCGCCGATACGAGCAGTACTTC,CASTASGGERRYEQYF
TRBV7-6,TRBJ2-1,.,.,TGTGCCAGCAGCCCCCCCTACGAGGCTGGGGGACACAATGAGCAGTTCTTC,CASSPPYEAGGHNEQFF
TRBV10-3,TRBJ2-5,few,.,TGTGCCATCAGTTACATAGGGACATCCCAAGAGACCCAGTACTTC,CAISYIGTSQETQYF
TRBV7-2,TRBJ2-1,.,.,TGTGCCAGCAGCTTATTAGCTTACAATGAGCAGTTCTTC,CASSLLAYNEQFF
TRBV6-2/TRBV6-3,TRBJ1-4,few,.,TGTGCCAGCGGCCCTAACCGGGAGGCCCGTGAAAATCTGTTTTTT,CASGPNREARENLFF
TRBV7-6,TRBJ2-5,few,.,TGTGCCAGCAGCTTAGTCACAGGTGGACCCCAAGAGACCCAGTACTTC,CASSLVTGGPQETQYF
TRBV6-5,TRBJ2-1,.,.,TGTGCCAGCAGTTCACCAGGGGTTGAGCAGTTCTTC,CASSSPGVEQFF
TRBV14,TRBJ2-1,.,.,TGTGCCAGCAGCAAAGAACTCATCAATGAGCAGTTCTTC,CASSKELINEQFF
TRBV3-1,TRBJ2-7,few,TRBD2,TGTGCCAGCAGCCAATTGGATAGCGGGAAGGTCGAGCAGTACTTC,CASSQLDSGKVEQYF
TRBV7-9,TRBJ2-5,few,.,TGTGCCAGCAGCTTAGCTCAGGGTCGGACGGAGACCCAGTACTTC,CASSLAQGRTETQYF
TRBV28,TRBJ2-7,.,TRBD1,TGTGCCAGCAGTTCCCCACAAGGACAGGATGGCCAAAGCGAGCAGTACTTC,CASSSPQGQDGQSEQYF
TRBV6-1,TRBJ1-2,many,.,TGTGCCAGCAGTGAAGAGGGGCCCCGCTATGGCTACACCTTC,CASSEEGPRYGYTF
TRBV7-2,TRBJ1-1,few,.,TGTGCCAGCAGCTTAGTGGAACTCTCGAACACTGAAGCTTTCTTT,CASSLVELSNTEAFF
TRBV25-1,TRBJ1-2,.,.,TGTGCCAGCAGTGAAGGCGCTTTCTATGGCTACACCTTC,CASSEGAFYGYTF